This TCR beta chain was captured in a study of T cell responses to AZD1222 COVID-19 vaccine. This CDR3 has 13 amino acids. The germline V and J ends were trimmed by 4 bases and 3 bases, with 11 bases remaining between them. Germline V gives CDR1 SGHRS, CDR2 YFSETQ. Sequencing was performed with immunoSEQ multiplex PCR; in TCRdb, only in-frame clones are kept and a portion is missing. The data show 130,000 to 150,000 clones, about 93% seen once. The sequencing here drew on peripheral blood, taken on day 0 of AZD1222 vaccination. This chain links TRBV5-1 with TRBJ2-7, with unresolved D. This TCR was recovered from an adult in good health. CDR3 region: CASSPRRSYEQYF. CDR3 sequence (DNA): TGCGCCAGCAGCCCCCGCCGAAGCTACGAGCAGTACTTC.